The 13 T cell receptor beta chains in this list originate from one sample, sequenced in a study of blood T cell repertoires in COVID-19. Generated by immunoSEQ multiplex PCR, the TCRdb table keeps only in-frame clones and is missing some. The sample has some 44,000 clones, about 92% seen once; the top ten hold around 13%. Sequencing used peripheral blood. The receptors shown here come from a human donor in a cohort sampled during active COVID-19.

The chain is built from TRBV19 and TRBJ1-5, with TRBD1 as a possible D gene (5 bases). The CDR3 totals 12 residues. Germline V gene sequence: CDR1 LNHDA, CDR2 SQIVND (reference sequence). V lost 8 bases and J lost 10, with 15 bases in between. DNA for the CDR3: TGTGCCAGTGGCCGGGGGATTTCACCCCAGCATTTT. Encoded protein: CASGRGISPQHF. Combining the CDR3 with reference TRBV19 and TRBJ1-5 gives the whole variable domain DGGITQSPKYLFRKEGQNVTLSCEQNLNHDAMYWYRQDPGQGLRLIYYSQIVNDFQKGDIAEGYSVSREKKESFPLTVTSAQKNPTAFYLCASGRGISPQHFGDGTRLSIL.

This clone was found once. The rearrangement uses TRBV7-3 and TRBJ2-1, with a possible D match to TRBD2 (6 bases). This CDR3 has 17 amino acids. Germline V gene data show CDR1 as SGHTA and CDR2 as FQGTGA. The V end lost 6 bases, the J end lost 3 bases, and 21 bases lay between the germline ends. This chain's CDR3 is CASRDTLSAGLYNEQFF. In nucleotides, the CDR3 is TGTGCCAGCAGGGACACCTTATCAGCGGGCCTCTACAATGAGCAGTTCTTC.

This clone has only one observation. V is TRBV28 and J is TRBJ2-2; possible D gene TRBD1, 5 bases. This CDR3 comprises 18 residues. V shed 3 bases and J shed 7 bases, with 24 bases lying between them. The germline gives CDR1 MDHEN, CDR2 SYDVKM. The CDR3 nucleotides read TGTGCCAGCAGTTTCCCGGGTAGGGGAAGGAGCGCGAGCGGGGAGCTGTTTTTT. As protein: CASSFPGRGRSASGELFF.

The chain employs TRBV5-1 and TRBJ2-5; 8 bases are shared with TRBD1. Germline V gives CDR1 SGHRS, CDR2 YFSETQ. V lost 7 bases and J lost 1; bases outside the gene matches: 6. CDR3 size: 14 residues. The chain's CDR3 is CASGTGELQETQYF. As DNA, the CDR3 is TGCGCCAGCGGGACAGGCGAACTCCAAGAGACCCAGTACTTC.

This clone was recorded only once. This chain links TRBV6-4 with TRBJ2-1, with TRBD1 as a possible D gene (6 bases). Trimming cost V 3 bases and J 6 bases, with 15 bases left between them. CDR1 is MRHNA, CDR2 SNTAGT, per germline. The CDR3 is 15 amino acids. CDR3 bases: TGTGCCAGCAGTGAACAGGGCCCTCCCAGCAATGAGCAGTTCTTC. This translates into CASSEQGPPSNEQFF.

This clone was observed a single time. This chain joins TRBV2 and TRBJ1-3, with 7 bases that match TRBD1. CDR1 and CDR2 (germline): SNHLY, FYNNEI. The CDR3 extends over 14 amino acids. Germline trimming cut 7 bases from V and 0 bases from J; bases unmatched to any gene: 3. The CDR3 DNA reads as TGTGCCAGCATGACAGGGAGCTCTGGAAACACCATATATTTT. It codes for CASMTGSSGNTIYF.

J is TRBJ2-1 and V is TRBV5-1; unclear D gene. Deletions cut 2 bases from V and 6 bases from J, with 9 bases between. The CDR3 runs 13 residues. Germline CDR1 SGHRS, CDR2 YFSETQ. DNA of the CDR3: TGCGCCAGCAGCTTTCGGGTCCCCAATGAGCAGTTCTTC. Amino acids: CASSFRVPNEQFF.

The chain combines TRBV11-2 with TRBJ1-5; D is ambiguous. CDR1 is SGHAT, CDR2 FQNNGV, per germline. V lost 5 bases and J lost 4, with 9 bases in between. The CDR3 length is 13 residues. The CDR3 nucleotides are TGTGCCAGCAGCCTGGGCCAGAATCAGCCCCAGCATTTT. This translates into CASSLGQNQPQHF.

V and J are TRBV19 and TRBJ2-1, with TRBD2 matching over 10 bases. The CDR3 is 16 amino acids. CDR1 is LNHDA and CDR2 is SQIVND in the germline V gene (reference sequence). Trimming cost V 7 bases and J 7 bases; bases outside gene matches: 13. CDR3 protein: CASKEAGGPRDNEQFF. The CDR3, as DNA: TGTGCCAGTAAGGAAGCGGGAGGGCCCAGGGATAATGAGCAGTTCTTC.

This clone was seen just once. This sequence joins TRBV24-1 and TRBJ2-7; tentative D call: TRBD1 (5 bases). This CDR3 has 13 residues. Germline loops: CDR1 KGHDR, CDR2 SFDVKD. Trimming pared 4 bases from V and 12 bases from J, leaving 18 bases between. The CDR3 sequence is CATSDPDSHPPYF. Here the CDR3 DNA reads TGTGCCACCAGTGACCCCGACAGCCACCCCCCGTACTTC.

The chain is built from TRBV4-1 and TRBJ2-7, with 8 positions matching TRBD2. Germline assignment: CDR1 MGHRA and CDR2 YSYEKL. V lost 1 base and J lost 3; bases outside the gene matches: 8. This CDR3 spans 16 amino acids. DNA of the CDR3: TGCGCCAGCAGCCAAGTGCCGGCTAGCGGGCGCTACGAGCAGTACTTC. It yields the protein CASSQVPASGRYEQYF.

The gene calls are TRBV19 and TRBJ2-3; 8 positions agree with TRBD2. Germline loops: CDR1 LNHDA, CDR2 SQIVND (reference sequence). The CDR3 consists of 16 residues. J gave up 3 bases and V 5 bases, and 10 bases lay outside the gene matches. CDR3 nucleotides: TGTGCCAGTAGTTCCCCGAACGGGGGGGGGACAGATACGCAGTATTTT. This gives the protein CASSSPNGGGTDTQYF. Using reference TRBV19 and TRBJ2-3 for the parts outside the CDR3, the full variable domain is DGGITQSPKYLFRKEGQNVTLSCEQNLNHDAMYWYRQDPGQGLRLIYYSQIVNDFQKGDIAEGYSVSREKKESFPLTVTSAQKNPTAFYLCASSSPNGGGTDTQYFGPGTRLTVL.

This clone has only one observation. An end of the junction does not agree with germline; a read error may underlie this. The chain is built from TRBV19 and TRBJ2-3; 14 bases match TRBD2. There are 18 residues in the CDR3. Germline V gene sequence: CDR1 LNHDA, CDR2 SQIVND (reference sequence). Here the CDR3 DNA reads TGTGCCAATAGTGCCTATGCTTCGGGACTAGCGGGAGTGGATACGCAGTATTTT. This codes for CANSAYASGLAGVDTQYF.